Listed here are 7 T cell receptor beta chains from one sample, sequenced in a study of early T cells in non-severe SARS-CoV-2 infection. TCRdb analysed the 5' RACE reads with MiXCR anew, one entry per CDR3 protein. The table shows roughly 88,000 distinct CDR3 sequences, with 12% to 15% occurring only once. Sequenced material: whole blood. The source of these receptors is an adult who was a healthcare worker with PCR-confirmed SARS-CoV-2 infection or an uninfected control (not recorded which).

This rearrangement joins TRBV7-8 to TRBJ2-3, with 7 nucleotides matching TRBD1. V lost 1 base, J lost 4 bases, and 5 bases stayed unmatched. This CDR3 comprises 15 residues. Germline-derived CDR1 and CDR2 are SGHVS and FQNEAQ. CDR3 loop: CASSLDRGSADTQYF. The CDR3 coding sequence is TGTGCCAGCAGCTTAGACAGGGGAAGCGCAGATACGCAGTATTTT. Full variable domain (rest looked up from reference TRBV7-8 and TRBJ2-3): GAGVSQSPRYKVAKRGQDVALRCDPISGHVSLFWYQQALGQGPEFLTYFQNEAQLDKSGLPSDRFFAERPEGSVSTLKIQRTQQEDSAVYLCASSLDRGSADTQYFGPGTRLTVL.

CDR3 sequence reads: CASSLNCLAGETQYF. The CDR3 DNA sequence: TGTGCCAGCAGTTTAAATTGTCTGGCCGGAGAGACCCAGTACTTC. V usage is TRBV12-3 or TRBV12-4 and J usage is TRBJ2-5, with unresolved D. The CDR3 has 15 amino acids. V was clipped by 2 bases and J by 4 bases, with 14 bases between them.

The chain links TRBV5-1 to TRBJ2-3; D call uncertain. The germline V gene encodes CDR1 SGHRS and CDR2 YFSETQ. Trimming left V 4 bases short and J 1 base short, with 13 bases between. This CDR3 has 15 amino acids. The CDR3 bases are TGCGCCAGCAGCGTAACCGATGGGGGCACAGATACGCAGTATTTT. The encoded protein is CASSVTDGGTDTQYF.

The chain combines TRBV6-1 with TRBJ1-6, with D perhaps matching TRBD1 (5 bases). There are 15 residues in the CDR3. Per germline, CDR1 MNHNS and CDR2 SASEGT. The V end lost 6 bases, the J end lost 6 bases, and 15 bases lay between the germline ends. In nucleotides, the CDR3 is TGTGCCAGCAGGCCCATACAGGCGGGTAATTCACCCCTCCACTTT. Translating it yields CASRPIQAGNSPLHF.

The V call is TRBV19, the J call TRBJ1-6; no definite D call. Germline CDR1 and CDR2: LNHDA and SQIVND (reference sequence). The CDR3 is 16 amino acids. The V end was cut by 6 bases, the J end by 1 base, with 13 bases between. The CDR3 protein is CASSLPGNSYNSPLHF. The CDR3 coding sequence is TGTGCCAGTAGCCTACCGGGTAATTCCTATAATTCACCCCTCCACTTT.

The table lists this clonotype with many counts. The CDR3 region is CASSPRARDRVAYEQYF. Here the CDR3 DNA reads TGTGCCAGCAGCCCAAGGGCCCGGGACAGGGTCGCCTACGAGCAGTACTTC. The chain combines TRBV6-5 with TRBJ2-7; TRBD1 matches 9 bases. The trim removed 6 bases at V and 2 bases at J, leaving 14 bases unmatched. Germline V gives CDR1 MNHEY, CDR2 SVGAGI. This CDR3 contains 17 residues.

The CDR3 protein is CASGLSQGGVADTQYF. CDR3 sequence (DNA): TGTGCTAGTGGTTTGTCCCAGGGTGGGGTCGCAGATACGCAGTATTTT. The V and J genes are TRBV12-5 and TRBJ2-3; D possibly corresponds to TRBD1 (5 bases). This CDR3 has 16 residues. Trimming removed 2 bases at V and 4 bases at J, with 16 bases between. The germline V gene has CDR1 LGHNT and CDR2 FRNRAP.